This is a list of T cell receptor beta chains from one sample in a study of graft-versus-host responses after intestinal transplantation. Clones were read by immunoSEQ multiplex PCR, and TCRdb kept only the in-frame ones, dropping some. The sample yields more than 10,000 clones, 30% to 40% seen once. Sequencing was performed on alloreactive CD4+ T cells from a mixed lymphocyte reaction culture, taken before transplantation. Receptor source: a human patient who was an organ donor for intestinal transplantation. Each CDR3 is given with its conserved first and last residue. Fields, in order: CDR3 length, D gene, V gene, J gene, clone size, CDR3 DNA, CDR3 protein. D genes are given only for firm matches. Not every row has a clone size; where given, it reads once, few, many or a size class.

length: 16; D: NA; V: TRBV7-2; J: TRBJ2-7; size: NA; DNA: TGTGCCAGCAGCTTACGCGTAGCGCTATCGATCTACGAGCAGTACTTC; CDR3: CASSLRVALSIYEQYF
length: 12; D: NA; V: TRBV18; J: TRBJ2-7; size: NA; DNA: TGTGCCAGCTCACACAACTCCTACGAGCAGTACTTC; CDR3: CASSHNSYEQYF
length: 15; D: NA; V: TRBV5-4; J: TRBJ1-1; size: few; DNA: TGTGCCAGCACCCCCGGCGGGAGCCCGAACACTGAAGCTTTCTTT; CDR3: CASTPGGSPNTEAFF
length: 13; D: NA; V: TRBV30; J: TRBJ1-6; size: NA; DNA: TGTGCCTGGTCGACAGGCAATAGTGGACTCCTCCACTTT; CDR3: CAWSTGNSGLLHF
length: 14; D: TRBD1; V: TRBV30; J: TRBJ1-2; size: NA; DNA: TGTGCCGGCAACCGGGACAGGAGTAACTATGGCTACACCTTC; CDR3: CAGNRDRSNYGYTF
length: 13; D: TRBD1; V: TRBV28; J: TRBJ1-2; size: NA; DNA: TGTGCCAGCAGAACGACAGGGGGCAGAGGCTACACCTTC; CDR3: CASRTTGGRGYTF
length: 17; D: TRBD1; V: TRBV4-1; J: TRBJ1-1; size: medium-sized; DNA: TGCGCCAGCAGCCCTGGGCGACAGGGGCCTATGAACACTGAAGCTTTCTTT; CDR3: CASSPGRQGPMNTEAFF
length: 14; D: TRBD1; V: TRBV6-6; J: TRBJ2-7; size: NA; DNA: TGTGCCAGCAGTTACCGGGACAGGGCCTACGAGCAGTACTTC; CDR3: CASSYRDRAYEQYF
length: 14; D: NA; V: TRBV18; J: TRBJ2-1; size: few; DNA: TGTGCCAGCTCACCAACGGTACAGTACAATGAGCAGTTCTTC; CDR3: CASSPTVQYNEQFF
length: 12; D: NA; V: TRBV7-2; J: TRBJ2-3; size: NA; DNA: TGTGCCAGCAGCTCCTACACAGATACGCAGTATTTT; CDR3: CASSSYTDTQYF
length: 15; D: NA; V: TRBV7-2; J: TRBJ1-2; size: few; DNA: TGTGCCAGCAGCCCCCAGGGCAGCCTCAACTATGGCTACACCTTC; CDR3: CASSPQGSLNYGYTF
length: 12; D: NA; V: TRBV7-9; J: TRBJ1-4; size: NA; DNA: TGTGCCAGCAGCTCAATTAGTGAAAAACTGTTTTTT; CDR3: CASSSISEKLFF
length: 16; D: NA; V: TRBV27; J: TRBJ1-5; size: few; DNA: TGTGCCAGCAGTCCCCTCGGGCGCGGGGCCAATCAGCCCCAGCATTTT; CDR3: CASSPLGRGANQPQHF
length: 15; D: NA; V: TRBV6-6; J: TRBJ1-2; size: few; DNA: TGTGCCAGCAGGCCCGCGGTAGAGCTGGTCGGTGGCTACACCTTC; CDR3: CASRPAVELVGGYTF
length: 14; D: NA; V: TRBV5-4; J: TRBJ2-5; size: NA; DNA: TGTGCCAGCAGCTTCCGACTGGGGAGTGAGACCCAGTACTTC; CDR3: CASSFRLGSETQYF
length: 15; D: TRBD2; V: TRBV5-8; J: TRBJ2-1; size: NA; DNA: TGTGCCAGCAGTTTGCGACTAGCGGTCTACAATGAGCAGTTCTTC; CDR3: CASSLRLAVYNEQFF
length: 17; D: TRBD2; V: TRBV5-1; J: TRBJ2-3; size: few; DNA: TGCGCCAGCAGCTTGGCACTAGCGGGGGTTGGCACAGATACGCAGTATTTT; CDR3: CASSLALAGVGTDTQYF
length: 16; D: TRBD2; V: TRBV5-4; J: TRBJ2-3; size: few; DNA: TGTGCCAGCAGCTTCGGGGGGGCCCGGGTGACAGATACGCAGTATTTT; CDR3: CASSFGGARVTDTQYF
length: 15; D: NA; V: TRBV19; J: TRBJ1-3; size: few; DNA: TGTGCCAGTAGTATACTCCTACGCTCTGGAAACACCATATATTTT; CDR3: CASSILLRSGNTIYF
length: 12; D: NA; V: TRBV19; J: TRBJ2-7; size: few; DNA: TGTGCCAGTAGGGAACAGGGCGGGGAGCAGTACTTC; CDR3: CASREQGGEQYF
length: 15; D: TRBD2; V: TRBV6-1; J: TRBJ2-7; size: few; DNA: TGTGCCAGCCGAGGGGCGCGGGGGGGTCCCTACGAGCAGTACTTC; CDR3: CASRGARGGPYEQYF
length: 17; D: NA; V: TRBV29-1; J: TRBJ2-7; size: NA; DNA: TGCAGCGTTGTACCGCGATTCGGGCAGACTAGCTCCTACGAGCAGTACTTC; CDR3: CSVVPRFGQTSSYEQYF
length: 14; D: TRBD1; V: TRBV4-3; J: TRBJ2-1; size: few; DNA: TGCGCCAGCAGCCACCTCCGGGACAGCGTAGAGCAGTTCTTC; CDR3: CASSHLRDSVEQFF
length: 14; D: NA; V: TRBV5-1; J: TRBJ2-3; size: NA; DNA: TGCGCCAGCAGCTTGGAGACAGGCACAGATACGCAGTATTTT; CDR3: CASSLETGTDTQYF
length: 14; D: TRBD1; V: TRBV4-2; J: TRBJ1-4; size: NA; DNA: TGTGCCAGCAGCCAAGGACAGGGGTTTGAAAAACTGTTTTTT; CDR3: CASSQGQGFEKLFF
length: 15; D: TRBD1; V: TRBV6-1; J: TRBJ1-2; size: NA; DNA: TGTGCCAGCAGCTACAGGACAGGGGGCCTAGGTGGCTACACCTTC; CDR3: CASSYRTGGLGGYTF
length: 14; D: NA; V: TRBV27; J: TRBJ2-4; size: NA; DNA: TGTGCCAGCAGCAATGGGGGGGCCAAAAACATTCAGTACTTC; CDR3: CASSNGGAKNIQYF
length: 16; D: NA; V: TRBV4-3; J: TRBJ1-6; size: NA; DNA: TGCGCCAGCAGCCAAGGGTGGCGGGACCCCTCTTCTTTCCTCCACTTT; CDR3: CASSQGWRDPSSFLHF
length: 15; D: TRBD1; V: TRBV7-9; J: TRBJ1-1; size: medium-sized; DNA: TGTGCCAGCAGCCCATCGGACAGGGGATACACTGAAGCTTTCTTT; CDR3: CASSPSDRGYTEAFF
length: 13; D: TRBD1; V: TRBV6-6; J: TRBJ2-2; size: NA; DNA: TGTGCCAGTCGGGACAGTGGGACCGGGGAGCTGTTTTTT; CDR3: CASRDSGTGELFF
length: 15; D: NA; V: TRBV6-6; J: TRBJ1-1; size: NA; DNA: TGTGCCAGCAGTGCCCCGGACAGACTTTACACTGAAGCTTTCTTT; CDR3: CASSAPDRLYTEAFF
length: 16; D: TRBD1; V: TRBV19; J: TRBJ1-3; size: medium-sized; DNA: TGTGCCAGTAAACCCCAGGGGGCCTACTCTGGAAACACCATATATTTT; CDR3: CASKPQGAYSGNTIYF
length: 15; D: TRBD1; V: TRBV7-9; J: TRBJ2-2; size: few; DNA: TGTGCCAGCAGCCGCGACAGGGGGCGCACCGGGGAGCTGTTTTTT; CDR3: CASSRDRGRTGELFF
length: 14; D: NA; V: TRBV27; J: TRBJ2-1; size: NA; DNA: TGTGCCAGCAGTTTATCGTTAGGAGTGGAGAGACAGTTCTTC; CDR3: CASSLSLGVERQFF
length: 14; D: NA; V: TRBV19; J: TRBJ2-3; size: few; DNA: TGTGCCAGTAGTCCGATCGGTAGCACAGATACGCAGTATTTT; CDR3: CASSPIGSTDTQYF
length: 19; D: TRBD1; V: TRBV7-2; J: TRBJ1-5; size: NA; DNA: TGTGCCAGCAGCCCCCACCGGGACAGGGGATCTCTTAGCAATCAGCCCCAGCATTTT; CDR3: CASSPHRDRGSLSNQPQHF
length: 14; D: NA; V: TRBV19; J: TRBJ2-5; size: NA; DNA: TGTGCCAGTAGTGTCCCGGGAAACCAAGAGACCCAGTACTTC; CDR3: CASSVPGNQETQYF
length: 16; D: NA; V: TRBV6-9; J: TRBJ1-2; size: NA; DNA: TGTGCCAGCAGTTACTTCAGGTTGGAAGCTAACTATGGCTACACCTTC; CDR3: CASSYFRLEANYGYTF
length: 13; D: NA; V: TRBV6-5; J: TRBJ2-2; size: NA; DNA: TGTGCCTGCGGTGCAGGGAAGACCGGGGAGCTGTTTTTT; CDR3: CACGAGKTGELFF
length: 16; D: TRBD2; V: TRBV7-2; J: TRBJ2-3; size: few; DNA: TGTGCCAGCAGCTTACGAGCGGGGGGCAGCACAGATACGCAGTATTTT; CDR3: CASSLRAGGSTDTQYF
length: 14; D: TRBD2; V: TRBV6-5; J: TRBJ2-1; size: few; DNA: TGTGCCAGCAGGTTAGCGGGGGGCTCGGCTCTGCAGTTCTTC; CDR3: CASRLAGGSALQFF
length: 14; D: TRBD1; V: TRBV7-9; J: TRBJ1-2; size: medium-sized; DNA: TGTGCCAGCAGCTTATCCGACAGGGGGTATGGCTACACCTTC; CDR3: CASSLSDRGYGYTF
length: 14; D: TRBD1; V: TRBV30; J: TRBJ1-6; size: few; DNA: TGTGCCTGGACTCGGGCAGGGGGCAATTCACCCCTCCACTTT; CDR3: CAWTRAGGNSPLHF
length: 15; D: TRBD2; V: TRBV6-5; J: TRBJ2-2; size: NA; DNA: TGTGCCAGCAGTTACTCGAGAGCGGGGGCCGGGGAGCTGTTTTTT; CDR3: CASSYSRAGAGELFF
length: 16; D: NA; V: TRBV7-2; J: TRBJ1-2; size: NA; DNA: TGTGCCAGCAGCTATCCCGGACAGCCCAGATTTTATGGCTACACCTTC; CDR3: CASSYPGQPRFYGYTF
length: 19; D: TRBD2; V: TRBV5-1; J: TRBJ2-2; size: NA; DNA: TGCGCCAGCAGCTTGGTGACTAGCGGGGGGATTTCGAACACCGGGGAGCTGTTTTTT; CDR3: CASSLVTSGGISNTGELFF
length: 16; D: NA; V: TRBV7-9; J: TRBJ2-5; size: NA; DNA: TGTGCCAGCAGCTTACAAGGAGGGGGGGGGCAAGAGACCCAGTACTTC; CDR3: CASSLQGGGGQETQYF
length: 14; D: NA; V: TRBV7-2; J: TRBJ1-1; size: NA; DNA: TGTGCCAGCAGCCCCAGACTAGGCGGCACTGAAGCTTTCTTT; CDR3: CASSPRLGGTEAFF
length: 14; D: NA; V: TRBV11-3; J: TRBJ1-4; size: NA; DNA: TGTGCCAGCAGCTTAACCACAGGGAATGAAAAACTGTTTTTT; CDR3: CASSLTTGNEKLFF
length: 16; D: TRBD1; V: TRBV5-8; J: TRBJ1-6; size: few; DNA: TGTGCCAGCAGCCGCCACTCACAGGGGACAAATTCACCCCTCCACTTT; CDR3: CASSRHSQGTNSPLHF
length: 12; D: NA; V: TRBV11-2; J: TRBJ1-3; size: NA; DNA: TGTGCCAGCAGCTTTGGTCCGGGAACCATATATTTT; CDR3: CASSFGPGTIYF
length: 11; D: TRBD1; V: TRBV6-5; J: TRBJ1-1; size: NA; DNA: TGTGCCAGCAGGCTCAGGGGGGAAGCTTTCTTT; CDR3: CASRLRGEAFF
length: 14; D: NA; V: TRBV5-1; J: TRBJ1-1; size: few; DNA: TGCGCCAGCAGTTCAGGCCCCATTAACACTGAAGCTTTCTTT; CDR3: CASSSGPINTEAFF